The 21 T cell receptor beta chains in this list originate from one sample, sequenced in a study of control samples from healthy donors and cancer patients. Data came from immunoSEQ multiplex PCR; TCRdb stores just in-frame clones and leaves some out. The sample lists a few hundred thousand clones, 90% occurring once. Source material: PBMCs. These receptors all come from a man in his forties with head and neck cancer.

The chain recombines TRBV9 with TRBJ2-3; D remains ambiguous. V gave up 0 bases and J gave up 3 bases, with 5 bases separating them. The CDR3 contains 13 residues. The V gene's germline CDR1 is SGDLS and CDR2 YYNGEE. In DNA, the CDR3 is TGTGCCAGCAGCGTAGCCAATACAGATACGCAGTATTTT. Its translation is CASSVANTDTQYF. Using reference TRBV9 and TRBJ2-3 for the parts outside the CDR3, the full variable domain is DSGVTQTPKHLITATGQRVTLRCSPRSGDLSVYWYQQSLDQGLQFLIQYYNGEERAKGNILERFSAQQFPDLHSELNLSSLELGDSALYFCASSVANTDTQYFGPGTRLTVL.

The V and J genes are TRBV30 and TRBJ1-5; a possible D gene is TRBD1 (5 bases). V lost 4 bases and J 4 bases, leaving 11 bases between the germline ends. Germline V gives CDR1 GTSNPN, CDR2 SVGIG (reference sequence). The CDR3 is 13 amino acids. The CDR3 protein is CAWKSQGNQPQHF. As DNA, the CDR3 is TGTGCCTGGAAGTCTCAGGGAAATCAGCCCCAGCATTTT.

This sequence joins TRBV30 and TRBJ2-7; a possible D gene is TRBD1 (5 bases). The CDR3 extends over 14 amino acids. Trimming removed 0 bases at V and 1 base at J, with 10 bases between. Per the germline V gene, CDR1 is GTSNPN and CDR2 is SVGIG (reference sequence). CDR3 in DNA: TGTGCCTGGAGTGTACTTGGGGCTTCCTACGAGCAGTACTTC. Its protein product is CAWSVLGASYEQYF.

V is TRBV5-6 and J is TRBJ2-1, with 12 bases identical to TRBD2. The CDR3 is 15 amino acids. CDR1 SGHDT and CDR2 YYEEEE come from the germline V gene. Trimming removed 4 bases from V and 8 bases from J; junction bases left unmatched: 7. CDR3 region: CASSILAGGQDEQFF. CDR3 coding DNA: TGTGCCAGCAGCATTCTAGCGGGGGGGCAGGATGAGCAGTTCTTC.

The sample holds one count of this clone. The genes are TRBV9 and TRBJ1-1; D is undetermined. Germline values: CDR1 SGDLS, CDR2 YYNGEE. The CDR3 is 14 amino acids. Trimming pared 1 base from V and 5 bases from J, leaving 12 bases between. CDR3 protein: CASSVTDRGTEAFF. In nucleotides, the CDR3 is TGTGCCAGCAGCGTAACCGACCGTGGTACTGAAGCTTTCTTT.

This chain joins TRBV4-3 and TRBJ1-1; perhaps TRBD1 as D (5 bases). Germline V gives CDR1 LGHNA, CDR2 YSLEER. Trimming shortened V by 0 bases and J by 7 bases, and 15 bases separated the two germline ends. The CDR3 spans 15 residues. The CDR3 bases are TGCGCCAGCAGCCAAGAAGCGGGGCGAGCGGGTGAAGCTTTCTTT. Amino acids: CASSQEAGRAGEAFF.

This chain links TRBV30 with TRBJ1-2; D gene ambiguous. The CDR3 has 13 amino acids. V was cut by 5 bases and J by 4 bases, with 14 bases left in between. The germline V gene has CDR1 GTSNPN and CDR2 SVGIG (reference sequence). The CDR3 region is CAWGGGSSYGYTF. CDR3 sequence (DNA): TGTGCCTGGGGCGGAGGGTCATCCTATGGCTACACCTTC.

This sequence joins TRBV5-1 and TRBJ1-5, with 7 bases matching TRBD1. Germline trimming cut 4 bases from V and 6 bases from J; bases unmatched to any gene: 4. The CDR3 has 13 residues. The V gene's germline CDR1 is SGHRS and CDR2 YFSETQ. The CDR3 sequence: CASSPTGPQPQHF. CDR3 bases: TGCGCCAGCAGCCCGACAGGGCCTCAGCCCCAGCATTTT. Filled out from reference TRBV5-1 and TRBJ1-5, the complete variable domain reads KAGVTQTPRYLIKTRGQQVTLSCSPISGHRSVSWYQQTPGQGLQFLFEYFSETQRNKGNFPGRFSGRQFSNSRSEMNVSTLELGDSALYLCASSPTGPQPQHFGDGTRLSIL.

About this clone: A read error may produce the germline difference seen at one junction end. This chain joins TRBV5-1 and TRBJ2-7, with 9 bases identical to TRBD1. The CDR3 consists of 12 residues. Germline V gives CDR1 SGHRS, CDR2 YFSETQ. DNA of the CDR3: TGCGCCAGCACCTTGGACAGGGGCGAGCAGTACTTC. Its protein product is CASTLDRGEQYF. The full variable domain, with the rest looked up from reference TRBV5-1 and TRBJ2-7, is KAGVTQTPRYLIKTRGQQVTLSCSPISGHRSVSWYQQTPGQGLQFLFEYFSETQRNKGNFPGRFSGRQFSNSRSEMNVSTLELGDSALYLCASTLDRGEQYFGPGTRLTVT.

The chain joins TRBV4-1 to TRBJ2-3, with a weak D call TRBD1 (6 bases). The CDR3 has 19 amino acids. Germline CDR1 reads MGHRA; CDR2 reads YSYEKL. Trimming removed 4 bases at V and 7 bases at J, with 30 bases between. The CDR3 DNA follows: TGCGCCAGCAGCCCAAACAGGGTTGGGGCCCTTGGATATTTAAATACGCAGTATTTT. It is translated as CASSPNRVGALGYLNTQYF.

A few counts support this clone. V is TRBV12-3 or TRBV12-4 and J is TRBJ1-5; D unresolved. The CDR3 extends over 12 amino acids. Trimming took 6 bases from V and 3 from J, leaving 6 bases between them. The CDR3 protein is CASSQFNQPQHF. DNA for the CDR3: TGTGCCAGCAGCCAATTCAATCAGCCCCAGCATTTT.

This CDR3 reads CASSLQGGDEQFF. CDR3 in DNA: TGTGCCAGCAGCTTACAAGGGGGCGATGAGCAGTTCTTC. The V gene is TRBV7-2, the J gene TRBJ2-1, with 7 bases that match TRBD1. Looked up from germline, CDR1 is SGHTA and CDR2 is FQGNSA. Trimming removed 2 bases from V and 8 bases from J; junction bases left unmatched: 3. The CDR3 sequence is 13 residues long.

The chain uses TRBV19 and TRBJ2-7; TRBD1 aligns across 12 bases. Trimming at V came to 6 bases and at J to 6 bases, leaving 9 bases not matched to a gene. This CDR3 region has 15 residues. Germline V gene data show CDR1 as LNHDA and CDR2 as SQIVND (reference sequence). CDR3 nucleotide sequence: TGTGCCAGTAGCTCACCGGGACAGGGGGCTTTCGAGCAGTACTTC. As protein: CASSSPGQGAFEQYF.

The J gene is TRBJ2-2, the V gene TRBV9; unclear D gene. The CDR3 consists of 15 residues. Germline V gene sequence: CDR1 SGDLS, CDR2 YYNGEE. Between the trimmed V and J ends, which lost 0 bases and 5 bases, there was a span of 11 bases. This chain's CDR3 is CASSVEPGSTGELFF. DNA of the CDR3: TGTGCCAGCAGCGTAGAGCCGGGCTCGACCGGGGAGCTGTTTTTT.

The chain links TRBV7-3 to TRBJ2-7; D unclear. V shed 2 bases and J shed 3 bases, with 14 bases lying between them. Germline CDR1 SGHTA, CDR2 FQGTGA. The CDR3 spans 15 residues. CDR3: CASSLVSGVGYEQYF. The CDR3 DNA reads TGTGCCAGCAGCTTAGTTAGTGGGGTGGGCTACGAGCAGTACTTC.

The chain couples TRBV15 to TRBJ2-7; 8 nucleotides line up with TRBD2. This CDR3 comprises 14 residues. V gave up 7 bases and J gave up 2 bases; unmatched junction bases: 7. Germline-derived CDR1 and CDR2 are LNHNV and YYDKDF (reference sequence). The CDR3 DNA reads TGTGCCACCACCGAACGGGGGGGCGCCTACGAGCAGTACTTC. Translation: CATTERGGAYEQYF.

For this clone: The junction differs from germline at one of its ends, possibly a read error. The rearrangement links TRBV7-7 to TRBJ1-1; D ambiguous. The CDR3 is made up of 14 amino acids. The V gene's germline CDR1 is SSHAT and CDR2 FNYEAQ (reference sequence). CDR3 nucleotides: TGTGCTAGCAGCCGAAGAACAGTGAACACTGAAGCTTTCTTT. Its translation: CASSRRTVNTEAFF. Supplemented by reference TRBV7-7 and TRBJ1-1, the full variable domain reads GAGVSQSPRYKVTKRGQDVTLRCDPISSHATLYWYQQALGQGPEFLTYFNYEAQPDKSGLPSDRFSAERPEGSISTLTIQRTEQRDSAMYRCASSRRTVNTEAFFGQGTRLTVV.

The CDR3 loop is CASSLGLAAKNIQYF. The CDR3, as DNA: TGTGCCAGCAGCCTGGGACTAGCGGCGAAAAACATTCAGTACTTC. The rearrangement joins TRBV4-2 to TRBJ2-4; TRBD2 matches 11 bases. This CDR3 is 15 amino acids long. Trimming cost V 4 bases and J 4 bases; bases outside gene matches: 3. Germline V CDR1 and CDR2: LGHNA, YNFKEQ.

This sequence joins TRBV27 and TRBJ1-1, with D maybe TRBD1 (6 bases). This CDR3 has 14 amino acids. The V gene lost 6 bases and the J gene lost 1 base, with 12 bases spanning the gap. The germline CDR1 and CDR2 sequences are MNHEY and SMNVEV (reference sequence). The CDR3 here is CASRPQGKNTEAFF. The DNA for the CDR3 is TGTGCCAGCAGGCCACAGGGTAAGAACACTGAAGCTTTCTTT.

The CDR3 bases are TGCGCCAGCAGCCCAGGGGATCATGTCAAAAACATTCAGTACTTC. Translated: CASSPGDHVKNIQYF. The rearrangement links TRBV4-1 to TRBJ2-4; D possibly corresponds to TRBD1 (6 bases). Germline V lookup: CDR1 MGHRA, CDR2 YSYEKL. V was shortened by 4 bases and J by 3 bases, with 13 bases between the two germline ends. CDR3 size: 15 residues.

CDR3 bases: TGTGCCAGCAGCTCGCCGTCCAATGAAAAACTGTTTTTT. Translated, it gives CASSSPSNEKLFF. The V call is TRBV7-9, the J call TRBJ1-4; no definite D call. Germline CDR1 SEHNR, CDR2 FQNEAQ (reference sequence). V shed 4 bases and J shed 5 bases, with 8 bases lying between them. CDR3 length: 13 amino acids.